This TCR beta chain is drawn from a study of radiation and T cells in renal cell carcinoma (dated by TCRdb to about 2020). Notes on the research overall: The samples were drawn from a clinical trial, where primary renal cell carcinomas were treated with 15 Gy of stereotactic body radiation therapy and then removed by nephrectomy 4 weeks afterward. Across all 50 or so samples, 4,016,671 unique CDR3 nucleotide sequences encoding roughly 2,800,000 unique CDR3 amino acid sequences were identified. In total, fewer than 55 samples, comprising around 25 tumors and around 27 peripheral blood samples, were subjected to TCR beta sequencing. The research as a whole found: Blood repertoire dynamics were not followed beyond 4 weeks after treatment. Because the trial had a single-armed design, the trial could not examine how radiation dose or scheduling affected the TCR repertoire. No pretreatment tumor biopsies were available, so the baseline intratumoral presence of clonotypes could not be determined. An increase in top tumor clonotypes in blood was observed from baseline to 2 weeks post-radiation, followed by contraction by 4 weeks, which was taken to suggest transient expansion of tumor-resident clones.

About this clone itself: Which antigen it targets is not known. Base qualities are not recorded, but no much larger clone differs from it by a single base.

Following the manufacturer's recommendations, the immunoSEQ kit was used to generate TCR beta libraries from genomic DNA. To prepare libraries, a first multiplex PCR with proprietary primers was run, followed by a second PCR that added unique barcodes, and a bead cleanup was done after each round. Each sample batch included a kit-provided positive control reaction and a negative control reaction. The final libraries were assessed on an Agilent 4200 TapeStation D1000 ScreenTape, pooled by volume, and quantified by qPCR. Sequencing ran on an Illumina NextSeq500 with a MidOutput 150-cycle cartridge, using 156 Read1 and 15 Index1 cycles with kit custom primers. The pooled library was loaded at 1.0 pM, and approximately 18% PhiX control was spiked in. Per the authors' processing: Vendor-processed data were analyzed in R, and a clonotype was defined as all T cells sharing the same CDR3 nucleotide sequence. For clone abundance analyses, frequencies were normalized to the 10,000 most abundant clones in each sample. Public T cell clones, which averaged fewer than five per sample, were excluded before analysis. An abundance difference of at least 32-fold between compartments was the criterion for calling clonotypes tumor-enriched or baseline blood-enriched. Clonotypes expanded or contracted between blood time points were identified with a beta-binomial differential abundance model. Similarity between tumor and blood repertoires was quantified using the Baroni-Urbani and Buser coefficient, and groups were compared with two-tailed Wilcoxon tests in R. TCRdb holds this immuneACCESS table with in-frame rearrangements only. Some clones are missing; in checked studies, unresolved V genes explain under half, and the rest has no known cause. The V and J calls and the clone size are those of that table, but D and trimming were determined from the DNA. This sample has roughly 130,000 clones in its table, and roughly four fifths of those were observed once. The ten most abundant clones make up less than 2.5% of the sample.

The germline V gene provides CDR1 MGHRA and CDR2 YSYEKL. Counted from cysteine to phenylalanine, this CDR3 has 14 amino acids. The kept DNA is CDR3 alone, 42 bases in frame from the first base. V is pared back by 3 bases and J by 4 bases, with 12 bases lying between the germline termini. The intended sense of this specimen's time point label: blood 2 weeks post-SBRT. Explained via the paper, the treatment or condition label denotes: 15 Gy SBRT to primary tumor, nephrectomy 4 weeks later. To follow tumor-enriched clonotypes, peripheral blood was collected serially from radiation-treated patients at baseline and again at 2 weeks and 4 weeks after SBRT. All patients had renal cell carcinoma with clear cell pathology. The QIAamp DNA Blood Mini Kit (Qiagen) was used to prepare genomic DNA for TCR sequencing. The analyses included just those samples that passed every quality control check.

The clonotype comes from a woman in her sixties or seventies with renal cell carcinoma. The sequence joins TRBV4-1 to TRBJ1-1, with a weak D call of TRBD1 (5 bases match). Material: blood, obtained from a patient whose treatment included radiotherapy and nephrectomy. The DNA is TGCGCCAGCAGCCACCGTGGAGGGGTCACTGAAGCTTTCTTT. This translates into CASSHRGGVTEAFF.